The rows below give T cell receptor beta chains drawn from one sample of a study of Graves' ophthalmopathy and Graves' hyperthyroidism. TCRdb called the multiplex PCR reads again in MiXCR, with one record for every CDR3 protein. Altogether roughly 420,000 distinct CDR3 sequences are present, 21% being singletons, with the ten largest covering 3%. The material sequenced was peripheral blood. The source is a woman aged 18-35 years with stable Graves' hyperthyroidism. Both conserved end residues are part of each CDR3. Fields, in order: D gene, clone size, J gene, V gene, CDR3 DNA, CDR3 protein. D genes are given only for firm matches. Clone size, where shown, is once, few, many, or a class for clones that have expanded.

D gene: TRBD1
clone size: many
J gene: TRBJ2-2
V gene: TRBV11-2
CDR3 DNA: TGTGCCAGCAGCTCTCCCCGGACAGGGGGGGACGGGGAGCTGTTTTTT
CDR3 protein: CASSSPRTGGDGELFF

D gene: -
clone size: -
J gene: TRBJ1-1
V gene: TRBV29-1
CDR3 DNA: TGCAGCGTTGAAAGGCGCGAGGACAGTGAAGCTTTCTTT
CDR3 protein: CSVERREDSEAFF

D gene: -
clone size: many
J gene: TRBJ2-2
V gene: TRBV30
CDR3 DNA: TGTGCCTGGACTCGATCCGGGGAGCTGTTTTTT
CDR3 protein: CAWTRSGELFF

D gene: -
clone size: few
J gene: TRBJ1-1
V gene: TRBV12-3/TRBV12-4
CDR3 DNA: TGTGCCGGCACAAAGGGAACCGAGAACACTGAAGCTTTCTTT
CDR3 protein: CAGTKGTENTEAFF

D gene: TRBD2
clone size: many
J gene: TRBJ2-5
V gene: TRBV7-7
CDR3 DNA: TGTGCTAGCAGCTTAGGCCTAGCGGGAGGGGACGAGAAAGAGACCCAGTACTTC
CDR3 protein: CASSLGLAGGDEKETQYF

D gene: -
clone size: many
J gene: TRBJ1-1
V gene: TRBV28
CDR3 DNA: TGTGCCAGCAGTTCCCCCTCCCAAATGAACACTGAAGCTTTCTTT
CDR3 protein: CASSSPSQMNTEAFF

D gene: -
clone size: once
J gene: TRBJ2-5
V gene: TRBV20-1
CDR3 DNA: TGCAGTGCTGGGGGGGCGGCGCAAGAGACCCAGTACTTC
CDR3 protein: CSAGGAAQETQYF

D gene: -
clone size: many
J gene: TRBJ2-4
V gene: TRBV7-9
CDR3 DNA: TGTGCCAGCAGCTTAAACGCAGGAGGAGCCAAAAACATTAAGTACTTC
CDR3 protein: CASSLNAGGAKNIKYF

D gene: -
clone size: few
J gene: TRBJ1-1
V gene: TRBV27
CDR3 DNA: TGTGCCAGCAGCTGGGCAGGGTGGCTCCCTGAAGCTTTCTTT
CDR3 protein: CASSWAGWLPEAFF

D gene: TRBD1
clone size: many
J gene: TRBJ1-6
V gene: TRBV7-6
CDR3 DNA: TGTGCCAGCAGCTTAGAAACAGGGGACAATTCACCCCTCCACTTT
CDR3 protein: CASSLETGDNSPLHF

D gene: -
clone size: many
J gene: TRBJ2-7
V gene: TRBV12-5
CDR3 DNA: TGTGCTAGTGGTTTGGGCGGGTTCTACGAGCAGTACTTC
CDR3 protein: CASGLGGFYEQYF

D gene: -
clone size: few
J gene: TRBJ1-2
V gene: TRBV3-1
CDR3 DNA: TGTGCCAGCAGCCGGACAGAGACCTATGGCTACACCTTC
CDR3 protein: CASSRTETYGYTF

D gene: -
clone size: -
J gene: TRBJ2-7
V gene: TRBV11-1
CDR3 DNA: TGTGCCAGCAGCACCTCGACAGGACGGAGGTCCTACGAGCAGTACTTC
CDR3 protein: CASSTSTGRRSYEQYF

D gene: TRBD1
clone size: -
J gene: TRBJ1-2
V gene: TRBV27
CDR3 DNA: TGTGCCAGCAGTGTCGCGGGACAGGGGGGAGGCTACACCTTC
CDR3 protein: CASSVAGQGGGYTF

D gene: TRBD2
clone size: many
J gene: TRBJ2-5
V gene: TRBV13
CDR3 DNA: TGTGCCAGCGGATCATCACGGGAGGGACGTCGGGACCAGTACTTC
CDR3 protein: CASGSSREGRRDQYF

D gene: TRBD2
clone size: -
J gene: TRBJ2-7
V gene: TRBV6-2/TRBV6-3
CDR3 DNA: TGTGCCAGCACCTTGGGAGGGGCAACTAACTACGAGCAGTACTTC
CDR3 protein: CASTLGGATNYEQYF

D gene: TRBD1
clone size: many
J gene: TRBJ1-1
V gene: TRBV19
CDR3 DNA: TGTGCCAGTAGATGGGACAGGGGGCCCACTGAAGCTTTCTTT
CDR3 protein: CASRWDRGPTEAFF

D gene: TRBD1
clone size: many
J gene: TRBJ1-6
V gene: TRBV6-1
CDR3 DNA: TGTGCCAGCTCACAGGGGGAAAATTCACCCCTCCACTTT
CDR3 protein: CASSQGENSPLHF

D gene: -
clone size: many
J gene: TRBJ2-7
V gene: TRBV25-1
CDR3 DNA: TGTGCCAGCAGTGAATCGAGGAGGTCCCCTTCGTGGTTCGAGCAGTACTTC
CDR3 protein: CASSESRRSPSWFEQYF

D gene: TRBD2
clone size: few
J gene: TRBJ2-7
V gene: TRBV20-1
CDR3 DNA: TGCAGTGCTAGAGAGGTGCGGGAGGGCCGGTACGAGCAGTACTTC
CDR3 protein: CSAREVREGRYEQYF

D gene: -
clone size: many
J gene: TRBJ2-2
V gene: TRBV6-4
CDR3 DNA: TGTGCCAGCGCTAGCGAAGGCACCGGGGAGCTGTTTTTT
CDR3 protein: CASASEGTGELFF

D gene: TRBD1
clone size: many
J gene: TRBJ1-5
V gene: TRBV6-5
CDR3 DNA: TGTGCCAGCAGTTCCAGGAGGGGGCTTGGAAATAGCAATCAGCCCCAGCATTTT
CDR3 protein: CASSSRRGLGNSNQPQHF

D gene: -
clone size: few
J gene: TRBJ2-7
V gene: TRBV5-1
CDR3 DNA: TGCGCCAGCAAGGATGCCGTAGCCTACGAGCAGTACTTC
CDR3 protein: CASKDAVAYEQYF

D gene: -
clone size: many
J gene: TRBJ2-2
V gene: TRBV7-2
CDR3 DNA: TGTGCCAGCAGGCGTCAGGTCACCGGGGAGCTGTTTTTT
CDR3 protein: CASRRQVTGELFF

D gene: -
clone size: -
J gene: TRBJ1-1
V gene: TRBV7-8
CDR3 DNA: TGTGCCAGCAGCTTAGGAAGCCAGGGGAGGGACACTGAAGCTTTCTTT
CDR3 protein: CASSLGSQGRDTEAFF

D gene: -
clone size: few
J gene: TRBJ1-5
V gene: TRBV28
CDR3 DNA: TGTGCCAGCACCCCAAGAGCGGATCAGCCCCAGCATTTT
CDR3 protein: CASTPRADQPQHF

D gene: -
clone size: many
J gene: TRBJ1-1
V gene: TRBV11-1
CDR3 DNA: TGTGCCAGCAGCGTACGCGGGGAGAACACTGAAGCTTTCTTT
CDR3 protein: CASSVRGENTEAFF

D gene: TRBD1
clone size: many
J gene: TRBJ2-6
V gene: TRBV15
CDR3 DNA: TGTGCCACCAGCAGGGACAGGGTCGGCTCTGGGGCCAACGTCCTGACTTTC
CDR3 protein: CATSRDRVGSGANVLTF

D gene: -
clone size: many
J gene: TRBJ1-1
V gene: TRBV27
CDR3 DNA: TGTGCCAGCAGAGGGACATGGAACACTGAAGCTTTCTTT
CDR3 protein: CASRGTWNTEAFF

D gene: TRBD2
clone size: many
J gene: TRBJ2-4
V gene: TRBV7-2
CDR3 DNA: TGTGCCAGCAGCTTGTTTCCCGGCGGGGGAGCCAAAAACATTCAGTACTTC
CDR3 protein: CASSLFPGGGAKNIQYF

D gene: TRBD1
clone size: many
J gene: TRBJ2-7
V gene: TRBV10-3
CDR3 DNA: TGTGCCATCGGGGACAGGGTCGACGAGCAGTACTTC
CDR3 protein: CAIGDRVDEQYF

D gene: -
clone size: many
J gene: TRBJ1-2
V gene: TRBV29-1
CDR3 DNA: TGCAGCGTTGTCAGGAGTTATTATGGCTACACCTTC
CDR3 protein: CSVVRSYYGYTF

D gene: -
clone size: many
J gene: TRBJ1-1
V gene: TRBV29-1
CDR3 DNA: TGCAGCGTTGAGCAGGCCACGGGGGCTTTCTTT
CDR3 protein: CSVEQATGAFF

D gene: -
clone size: -
J gene: TRBJ2-7
V gene: TRBV29-1
CDR3 DNA: TGCAGACCACTACAGGACTACGAGCAGTACTTC
CDR3 protein: CRPLQDYEQYF

D gene: TRBD2
clone size: few
J gene: TRBJ2-5
V gene: TRBV7-3
CDR3 DNA: TGTGCCAGCAGCTTAGGCGGGGGGGTAGAGACCCAGTACTTC
CDR3 protein: CASSLGGGVETQYF

D gene: -
clone size: -
J gene: TRBJ2-5
V gene: TRBV24-1
CDR3 DNA: TGTGCCACCAGTGAGGCAGGCCAATACCAAGAGACCCAGTACTTC
CDR3 protein: CATSEAGQYQETQYF

D gene: -
clone size: many
J gene: TRBJ2-2
V gene: TRBV7-3
CDR3 DNA: TGTGCCAGCAGCTTAACAAGTAGCACAGGGTTGCACGGGGAGCTGTTTTTT
CDR3 protein: CASSLTSSTGLHGELFF

D gene: -
clone size: -
J gene: TRBJ1-2
V gene: TRBV20-1
CDR3 DNA: TGCAGTGCTAGGCCAGGGCCCAACTATGGCTACACCTTC
CDR3 protein: CSARPGPNYGYTF

D gene: -
clone size: many
J gene: TRBJ2-7
V gene: TRBV20-1
CDR3 DNA: TGCAGTGCCAACAGACCCGAATACTACGAGCAGTACTTC
CDR3 protein: CSANRPEYYEQYF

D gene: TRBD1
clone size: many
J gene: TRBJ2-7
V gene: TRBV5-1
CDR3 DNA: TGCGCCAGCAGGACGGGACAGGGCTCCTACGAGCAGTACTTC
CDR3 protein: CASRTGQGSYEQYF

D gene: TRBD2
clone size: many
J gene: TRBJ2-7
V gene: TRBV29-1
CDR3 DNA: TGCAGCGTTGAATTAACTAGCGGGAGAAAATCCTACGAGCAGTACTTC
CDR3 protein: CSVELTSGRKSYEQYF

D gene: -
clone size: many
J gene: TRBJ2-7
V gene: TRBV28
CDR3 DNA: TGTGCCAGCAGTTTATCCCCAGGCGAGCAGTACTTC
CDR3 protein: CASSLSPGEQYF

D gene: -
clone size: -
J gene: TRBJ2-7
V gene: TRBV11-1
CDR3 DNA: TGTGCCAGCAGCTTACCCATAAATGCAGGACGGAACAAATACGAGCAGTACTTC
CDR3 protein: CASSLPINAGRNKYEQYF

D gene: TRBD2
clone size: many
J gene: TRBJ2-7
V gene: TRBV6-1
CDR3 DNA: TGTGCCAGCAACCGACTAGCGGGAGCTTACTACGAGCAGTACTTC
CDR3 protein: CASNRLAGAYYEQYF

D gene: TRBD1
clone size: -
J gene: TRBJ1-5
V gene: TRBV6-5
CDR3 DNA: TGTGCCAGCAGTTCTACCGGGACAGGCCAGCCCCAGCATTTT
CDR3 protein: CASSSTGTGQPQHF

D gene: -
clone size: few
J gene: TRBJ2-5
V gene: TRBV2
CDR3 DNA: TGTGCCAGCAGCCCCCAGGAGACCCAAGAGACCCAGTACTTC
CDR3 protein: CASSPQETQETQYF

D gene: -
clone size: many
J gene: TRBJ2-5
V gene: TRBV7-9
CDR3 DNA: TGTGCCAGCAGCTTAGTGGGGGTGGAGACCCAGTACTTC
CDR3 protein: CASSLVGVETQYF

D gene: -
clone size: -
J gene: TRBJ2-5
V gene: TRBV7-3
CDR3 DNA: TGTGCCAGCAGCCTCCGCGCGGGGCAAGTGGGTGAGACCCAGTACTTC
CDR3 protein: CASSLRAGQVGETQYF

D gene: -
clone size: many
J gene: TRBJ2-7
V gene: TRBV4-1
CDR3 DNA: TGCGCCAGCAGCCAAGAACAGGGTAGTGGGTACGAGCAGTACTTC
CDR3 protein: CASSQEQGSGYEQYF

D gene: -
clone size: many
J gene: TRBJ2-7
V gene: TRBV6-2/TRBV6-3
CDR3 DNA: TGTGCCAGCAGTTCCCAAGGGAATCCCTACGAGCAGTACTTC
CDR3 protein: CASSSQGNPYEQYF